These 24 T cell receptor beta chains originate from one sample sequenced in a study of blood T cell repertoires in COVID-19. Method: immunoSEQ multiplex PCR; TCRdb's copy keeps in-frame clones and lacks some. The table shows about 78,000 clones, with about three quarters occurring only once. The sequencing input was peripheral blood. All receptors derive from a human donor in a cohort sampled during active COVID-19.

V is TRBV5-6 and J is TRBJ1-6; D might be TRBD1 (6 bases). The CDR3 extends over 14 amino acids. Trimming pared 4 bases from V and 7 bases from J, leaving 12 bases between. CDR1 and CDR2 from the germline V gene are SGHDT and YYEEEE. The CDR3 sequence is CASSIGQLNSPLHF. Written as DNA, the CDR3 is TGTGCCAGCAGCATTGGACAGCTCAATTCACCCCTCCACTTT.

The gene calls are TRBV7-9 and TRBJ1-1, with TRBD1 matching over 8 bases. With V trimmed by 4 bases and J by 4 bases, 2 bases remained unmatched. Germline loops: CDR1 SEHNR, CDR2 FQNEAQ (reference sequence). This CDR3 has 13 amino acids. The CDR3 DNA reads TGTGCCAGCAGCTCGACAGGGGCCACTGAAGCTTTCTTT. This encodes CASSSTGATEAFF.

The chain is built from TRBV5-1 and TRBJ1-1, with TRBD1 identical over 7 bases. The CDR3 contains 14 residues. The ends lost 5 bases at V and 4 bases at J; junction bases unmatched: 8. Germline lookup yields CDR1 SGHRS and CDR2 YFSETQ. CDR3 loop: CASREDRYPTEAFF. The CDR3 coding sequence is TGCGCCAGCAGAGAGGACAGGTACCCCACTGAAGCTTTCTTT.

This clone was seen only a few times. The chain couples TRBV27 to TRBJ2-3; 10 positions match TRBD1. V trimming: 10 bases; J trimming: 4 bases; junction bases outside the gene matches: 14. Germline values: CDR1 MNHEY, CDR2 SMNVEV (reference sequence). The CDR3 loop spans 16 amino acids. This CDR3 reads CATARRDRGSADTQYF. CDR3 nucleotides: TGTGCCACCGCGAGGAGGGACAGGGGTTCGGCAGATACGCAGTATTTT.

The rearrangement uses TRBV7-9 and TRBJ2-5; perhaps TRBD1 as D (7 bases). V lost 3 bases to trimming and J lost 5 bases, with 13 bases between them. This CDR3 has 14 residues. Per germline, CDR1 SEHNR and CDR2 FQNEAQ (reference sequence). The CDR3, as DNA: TGTGCCAGCAGCTTTTTGTCAGGGGGGGAGACCCAGTACTTC. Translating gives CASSFLSGGETQYF.

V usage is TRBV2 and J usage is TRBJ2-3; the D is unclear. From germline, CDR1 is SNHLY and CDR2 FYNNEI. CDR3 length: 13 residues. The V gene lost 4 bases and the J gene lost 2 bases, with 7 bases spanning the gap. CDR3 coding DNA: TGTGCCAGCAGTGCGCGGTCCACAGATACGCAGTATTTT. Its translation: CASSARSTDTQYF.

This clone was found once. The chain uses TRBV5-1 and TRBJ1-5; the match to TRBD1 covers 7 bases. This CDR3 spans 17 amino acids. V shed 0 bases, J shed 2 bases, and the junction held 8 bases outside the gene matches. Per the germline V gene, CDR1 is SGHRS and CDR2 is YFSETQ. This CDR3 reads CASSLGQGGEGNQPQHF. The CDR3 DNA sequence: TGCGCCAGCAGCTTGGGCCAGGGGGGCGAGGGCAATCAGCCCCAGCATTTT.

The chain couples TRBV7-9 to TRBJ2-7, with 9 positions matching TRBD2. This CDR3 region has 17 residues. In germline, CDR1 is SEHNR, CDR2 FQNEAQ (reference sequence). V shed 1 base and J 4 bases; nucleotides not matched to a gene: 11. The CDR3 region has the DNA TGTGCCAGCAGCTTAGTGTTAGCGGGGGACCTAGGGTACGAGCAGTACTTC. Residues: CASSLVLAGDLGYEQYF.

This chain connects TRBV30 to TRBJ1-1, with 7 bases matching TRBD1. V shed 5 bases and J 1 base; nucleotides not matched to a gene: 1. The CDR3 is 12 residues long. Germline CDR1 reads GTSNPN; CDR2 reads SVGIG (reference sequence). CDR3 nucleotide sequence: TGTGCCTGGGACAGGGAGAACACTGAAGCTTTCTTT. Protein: CAWDRENTEAFF.

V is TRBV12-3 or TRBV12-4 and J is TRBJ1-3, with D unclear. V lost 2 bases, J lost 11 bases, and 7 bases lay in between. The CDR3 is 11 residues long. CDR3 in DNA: TGTGCCAGCAGTTTAACCCAGGCCATATATTTT. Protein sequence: CASSLTQAIYF.

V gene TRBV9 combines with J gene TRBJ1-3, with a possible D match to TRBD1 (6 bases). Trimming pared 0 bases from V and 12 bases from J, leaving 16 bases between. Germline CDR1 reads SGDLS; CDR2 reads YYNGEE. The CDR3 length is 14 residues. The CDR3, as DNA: TGTGCCAGCAGCGTAGCCGGGAGGGGGACCCACATATATTTT. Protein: CASSVAGRGTHIYF.

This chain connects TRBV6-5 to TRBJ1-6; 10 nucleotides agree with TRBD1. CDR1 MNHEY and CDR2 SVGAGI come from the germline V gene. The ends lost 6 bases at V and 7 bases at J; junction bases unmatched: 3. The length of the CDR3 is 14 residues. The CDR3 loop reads CASSRQGANSPLHF. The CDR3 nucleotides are TGTGCCAGCAGCCGACAGGGGGCGAATTCACCCCTCCACTTT.

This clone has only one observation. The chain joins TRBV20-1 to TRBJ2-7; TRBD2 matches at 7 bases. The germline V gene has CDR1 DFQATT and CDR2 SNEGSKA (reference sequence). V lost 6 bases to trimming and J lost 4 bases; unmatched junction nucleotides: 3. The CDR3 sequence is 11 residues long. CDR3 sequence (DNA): TGCAGTGCCTACGGGGGGTACGAGCAGTACTTC. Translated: CSAYGGYEQYF.

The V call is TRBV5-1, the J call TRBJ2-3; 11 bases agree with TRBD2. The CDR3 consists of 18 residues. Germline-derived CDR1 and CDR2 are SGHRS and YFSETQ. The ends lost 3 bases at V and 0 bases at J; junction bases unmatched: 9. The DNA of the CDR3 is TGCGCCAGCAGCTCCGGAATACTAGCGGGGGCTAGCACAGATACGCAGTATTTT. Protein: CASSSGILAGASTDTQYF.

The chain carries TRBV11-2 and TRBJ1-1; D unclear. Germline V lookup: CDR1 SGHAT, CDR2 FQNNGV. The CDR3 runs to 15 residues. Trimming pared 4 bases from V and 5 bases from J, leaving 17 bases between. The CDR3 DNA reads TGTGCCAGCAGCTCGCTCGCGAGGGATCAGACTGAAGCTTTCTTT. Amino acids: CASSSLARDQTEAFF.

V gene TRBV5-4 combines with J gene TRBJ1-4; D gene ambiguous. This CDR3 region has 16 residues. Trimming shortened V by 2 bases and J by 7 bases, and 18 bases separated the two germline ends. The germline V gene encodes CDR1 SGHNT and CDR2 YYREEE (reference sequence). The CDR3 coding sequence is TGTGCCAGCAGCTTAAATACCCGGGCCCGGGGTGAAAAACTGTTTTTT. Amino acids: CASSLNTRARGEKLFF.

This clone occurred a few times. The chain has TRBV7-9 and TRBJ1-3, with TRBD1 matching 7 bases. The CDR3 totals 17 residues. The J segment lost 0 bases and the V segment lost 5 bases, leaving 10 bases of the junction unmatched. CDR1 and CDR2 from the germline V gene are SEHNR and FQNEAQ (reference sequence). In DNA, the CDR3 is TGTGCCAGCAGCCCCCAGGGGGGAGACTACTCTGGAAACACCATATATTTT. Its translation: CASSPQGGDYSGNTIYF.

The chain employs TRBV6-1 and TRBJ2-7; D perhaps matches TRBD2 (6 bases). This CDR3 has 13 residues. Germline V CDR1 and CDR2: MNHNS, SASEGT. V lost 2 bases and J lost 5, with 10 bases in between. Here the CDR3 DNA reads TGTGCCAGCAGTGAACCGGAGGGGCACGAGCAGTACTTC. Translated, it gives CASSEPEGHEQYF.

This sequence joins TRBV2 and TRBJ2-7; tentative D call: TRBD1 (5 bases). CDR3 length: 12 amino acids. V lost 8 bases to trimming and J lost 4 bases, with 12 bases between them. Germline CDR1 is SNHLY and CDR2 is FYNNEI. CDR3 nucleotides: TGTGCCAGCGGCCCTCAGGGATACGAGCAGTACTTC. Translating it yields CASGPQGYEQYF.

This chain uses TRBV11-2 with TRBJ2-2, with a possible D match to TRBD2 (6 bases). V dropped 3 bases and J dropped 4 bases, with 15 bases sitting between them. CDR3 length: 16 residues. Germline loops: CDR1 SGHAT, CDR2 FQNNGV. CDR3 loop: CASSLDTSPSTGELFF. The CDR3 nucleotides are TGTGCCAGCAGCTTGGATACTAGCCCCAGCACCGGGGAGCTGTTTTTT.

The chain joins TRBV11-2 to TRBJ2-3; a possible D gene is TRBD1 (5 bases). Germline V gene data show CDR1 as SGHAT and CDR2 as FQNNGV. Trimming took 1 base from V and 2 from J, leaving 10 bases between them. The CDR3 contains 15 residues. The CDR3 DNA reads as TGTGCCAGCAGCTTAGTCCCAGGGTCCACAGATACGCAGTATTTT. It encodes CASSLVPGSTDTQYF. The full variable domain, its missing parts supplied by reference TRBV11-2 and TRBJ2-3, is EAGVAQSPRYKIIEKRQSVAFWCNPISGHATLYWYQQILGQGPKLLIQFQNNGVVDDSQLPKDRFSAERLKGVDSTLKIQPAKLEDSAVYLCASSLVPGSTDTQYFGPGTRLTVL.

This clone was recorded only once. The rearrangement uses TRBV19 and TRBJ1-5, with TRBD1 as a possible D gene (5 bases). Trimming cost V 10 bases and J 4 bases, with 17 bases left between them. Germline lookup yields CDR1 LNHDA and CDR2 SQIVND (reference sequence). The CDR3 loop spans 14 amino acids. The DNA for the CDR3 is TGTGCCACCTCAAACTGGGGGACTAATCAGCCCCAGCATTTT. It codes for CATSNWGTNQPQHF.

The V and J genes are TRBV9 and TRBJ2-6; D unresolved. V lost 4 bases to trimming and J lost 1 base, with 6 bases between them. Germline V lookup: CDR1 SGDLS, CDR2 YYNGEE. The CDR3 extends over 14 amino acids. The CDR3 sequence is CASSSSSGANVLTF. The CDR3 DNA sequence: TGTGCCAGCAGCAGCTCATCTGGGGCCAACGTCCTGACTTTC.

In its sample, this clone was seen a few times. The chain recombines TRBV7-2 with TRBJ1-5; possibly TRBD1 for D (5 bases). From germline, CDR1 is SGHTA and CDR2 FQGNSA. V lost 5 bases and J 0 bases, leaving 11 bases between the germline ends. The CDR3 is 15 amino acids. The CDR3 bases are TGTGCCAGCAGCCGGGGGGGGTATAGCAATCAGCCCCAGCATTTT. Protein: CASSRGGYSNQPQHF.